The clone carrying this T cell receptor beta chain was seen at least ten times. Its antigen is not known. The germline V gene encodes CDR1 ENHRY and CDR2 SYGVKD. V was pared by 11 bases and J by 4 bases, with 6 bases of the junction left unmatched. There are 13 residues in the CDR3. The data originate from a study of Graves' ophthalmopathy and Graves' hyperthyroidism. Study-level results: The blood repertoire also included most expanded thyroid clonotypes above 0.001 frequency.

RNA transcripts provided the template for amplifying TCR beta CDR3 regions. Investigators did first-round RT-PCR with HTBI primers, then second-round multiplex PCR. TCRdb processed the multiplex PCR reads anew with MiXCR; each CDR3 protein has one entry. The sample records hundreds of thousands of distinct CDR3 sequences, about 20% being singletons. The authors defined stable hyperthyroidism as no ophthalmopathy within 18 months of follow-up. Newly diagnosed, the hyperthyroidism patients had under 2 months' duration and were aged 18 to 65. The clonotype was recovered from a woman between 18 and 29 years old with stable Graves' hyperthyroidism. Some clones in this sample may be carry-over from other donors' samples. Sequencing was performed on peripheral blood. V usage is TRBV10-3 and J usage is TRBJ1-5; 9 bases fit TRBD1. The CDR3 bases are TGTGCCGCAGGACAGGGGCAGAATCAGCCCCAGCATTTT. Its translation is CAAGQGQNQPQHF.